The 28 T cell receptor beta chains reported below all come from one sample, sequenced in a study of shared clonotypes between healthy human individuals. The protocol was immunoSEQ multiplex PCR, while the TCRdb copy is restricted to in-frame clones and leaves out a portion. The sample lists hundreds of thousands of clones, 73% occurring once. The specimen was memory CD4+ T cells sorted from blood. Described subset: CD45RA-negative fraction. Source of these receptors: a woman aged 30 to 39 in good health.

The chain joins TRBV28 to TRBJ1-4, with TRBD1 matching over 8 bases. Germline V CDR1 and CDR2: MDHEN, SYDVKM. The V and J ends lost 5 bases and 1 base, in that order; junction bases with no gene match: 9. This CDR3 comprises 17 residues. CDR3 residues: CASSGVTGVGTNEKLFF. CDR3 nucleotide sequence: TGTGCCAGCAGTGGGGTGACAGGGGTCGGAACTAATGAAAAACTGTTTTTT. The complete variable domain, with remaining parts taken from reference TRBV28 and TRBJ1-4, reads DVKVTQSSRYLVKRTGEKVFLECVQDMDHENMFWYRQDPGLGLRLIYFSYDVKMKEKGDIPEGYSVSREKKERFSLILESASTNQTSMYLCASSGVTGVGTNEKLFFGSGTQLSVL.

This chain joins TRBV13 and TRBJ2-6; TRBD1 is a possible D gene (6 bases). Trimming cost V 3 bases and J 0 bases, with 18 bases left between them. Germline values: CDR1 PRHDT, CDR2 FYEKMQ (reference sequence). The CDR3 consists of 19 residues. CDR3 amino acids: CASSFSPTGRISGANVLTF. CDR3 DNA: TGTGCCAGCAGCTTTTCCCCGACAGGAAGGATCTCTGGGGCCAACGTCCTGACTTTC.

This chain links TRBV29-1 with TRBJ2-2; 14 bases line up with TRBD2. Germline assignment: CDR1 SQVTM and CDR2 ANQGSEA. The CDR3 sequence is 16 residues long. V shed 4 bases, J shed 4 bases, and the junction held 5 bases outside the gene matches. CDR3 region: CSVGRLAGGITGELFF. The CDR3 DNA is TGCAGCGTTGGCCGACTAGCGGGAGGGATCACCGGGGAGCTGTTTTTT.

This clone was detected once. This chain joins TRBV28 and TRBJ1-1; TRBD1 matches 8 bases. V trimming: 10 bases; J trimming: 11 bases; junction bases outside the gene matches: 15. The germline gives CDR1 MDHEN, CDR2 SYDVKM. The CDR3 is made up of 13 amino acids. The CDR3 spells CAIKRPPDREAFF. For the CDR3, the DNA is TGTGCCATCAAAAGACCGCCGGACAGGGAGGCTTTCTTT.

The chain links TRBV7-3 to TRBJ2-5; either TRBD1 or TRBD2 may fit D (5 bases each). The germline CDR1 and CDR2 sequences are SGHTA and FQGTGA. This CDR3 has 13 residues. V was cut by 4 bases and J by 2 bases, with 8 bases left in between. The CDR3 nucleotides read TGTGCCAGCAGCTCCGGGACGCAAGAGACCCAGTACTTC. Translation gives CASSSGTQETQYF.

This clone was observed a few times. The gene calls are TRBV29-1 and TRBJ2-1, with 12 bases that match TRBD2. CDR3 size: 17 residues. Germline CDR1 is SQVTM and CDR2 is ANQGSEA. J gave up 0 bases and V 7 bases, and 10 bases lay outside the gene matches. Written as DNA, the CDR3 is TGCAGCGCTGTACTAGCGGGAGGTGGGAACTCCTACAATGAGCAGTTCTTC. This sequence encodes CSAVLAGGGNSYNEQFF.

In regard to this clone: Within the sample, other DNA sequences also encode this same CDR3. The DNA of the CDR3 is TGCAGCGTTGGGGTTTCGGGTTCCTACGAGCAGTACTTC. This codes for CSVGVSGSYEQYF. The chain couples TRBV29-1 to TRBJ2-7; D unclear. Germline assignment: CDR1 SQVTM and CDR2 ANQGSEA. V was shortened by 4 bases and J by 1 base, with 11 bases between the two germline ends. The CDR3 runs to 13 residues.

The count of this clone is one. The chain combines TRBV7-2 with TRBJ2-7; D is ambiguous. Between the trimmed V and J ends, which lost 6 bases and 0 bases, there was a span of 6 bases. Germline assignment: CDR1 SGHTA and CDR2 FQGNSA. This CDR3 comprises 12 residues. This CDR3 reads CASSRYSYEQYF. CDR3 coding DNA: TGTGCCAGCAGTCGCTACTCCTACGAGCAGTACTTC.

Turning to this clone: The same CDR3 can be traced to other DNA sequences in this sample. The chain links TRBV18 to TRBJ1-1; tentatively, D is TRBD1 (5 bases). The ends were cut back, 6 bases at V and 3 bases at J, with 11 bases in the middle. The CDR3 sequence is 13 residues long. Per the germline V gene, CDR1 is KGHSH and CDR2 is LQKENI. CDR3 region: CASSRTGDTEAFF. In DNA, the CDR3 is TGTGCCAGCTCCCGGACGGGGGACACTGAAGCTTTCTTT.

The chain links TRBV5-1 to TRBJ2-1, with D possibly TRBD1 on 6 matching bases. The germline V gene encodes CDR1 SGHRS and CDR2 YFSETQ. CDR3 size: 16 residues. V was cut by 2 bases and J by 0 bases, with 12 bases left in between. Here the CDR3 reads CASSFGTGFSYNEQFF. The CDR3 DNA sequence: TGCGCCAGCAGCTTCGGAACAGGGTTCTCCTACAATGAGCAGTTCTTC.

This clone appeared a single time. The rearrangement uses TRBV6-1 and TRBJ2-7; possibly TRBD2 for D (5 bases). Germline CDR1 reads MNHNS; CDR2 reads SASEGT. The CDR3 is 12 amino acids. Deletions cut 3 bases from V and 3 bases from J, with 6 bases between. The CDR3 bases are TGTGCCAGCAGTGACGCGGGCTACGAGCAGTACTTC. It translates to CASSDAGYEQYF.

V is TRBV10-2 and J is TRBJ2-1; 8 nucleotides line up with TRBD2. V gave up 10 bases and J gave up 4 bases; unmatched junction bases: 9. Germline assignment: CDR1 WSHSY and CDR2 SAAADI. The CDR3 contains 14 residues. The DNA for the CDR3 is TGCGCCACGGGGCTAGCGGGCACGTACAATGAGCAGTTCTTC. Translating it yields CATGLAGTYNEQFF.

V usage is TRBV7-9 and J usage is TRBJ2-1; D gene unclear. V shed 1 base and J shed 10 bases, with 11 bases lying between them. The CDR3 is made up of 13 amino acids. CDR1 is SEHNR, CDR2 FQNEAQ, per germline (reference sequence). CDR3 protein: CASSLGEYEEQFF. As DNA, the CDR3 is TGTGCCAGCAGCTTAGGTGAATACGAGGAGCAGTTCTTC.

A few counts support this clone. The CDR3 DNA sequence: TGTGCCTGGAGTCTGGGAGCCGACAATCAGCCCCAGCATTTT. Residues: CAWSLGADNQPQHF. V is TRBV30 and J is TRBJ1-5; D is undetermined. CDR3 length equals 14 residues. Trimming cost V 2 bases and J 3 bases, with 11 bases left between them. The germline V gene encodes CDR1 GTSNPN and CDR2 SVGIG (reference sequence). The complete variable domain, with remaining parts taken from reference TRBV30 and TRBJ1-5, reads SQTIHQWPATLVQPVGSPLSLECTVEGTSNPNLYWYRQAAGRGLQLLFYSVGIGQISSEVPQNLSASRPQDRQFILSSKKLLLSDSGFYLCAWSLGADNQPQHFGDGTRLSIL.

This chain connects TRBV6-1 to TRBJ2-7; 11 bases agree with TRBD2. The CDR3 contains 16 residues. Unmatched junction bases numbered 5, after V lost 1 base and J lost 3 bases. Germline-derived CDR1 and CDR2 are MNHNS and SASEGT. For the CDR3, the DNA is TGTGCCAGCAGTGAAGTCCGACTAGCGGGGCGCTACGAGCAGTACTTC. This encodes CASSEVRLAGRYEQYF.

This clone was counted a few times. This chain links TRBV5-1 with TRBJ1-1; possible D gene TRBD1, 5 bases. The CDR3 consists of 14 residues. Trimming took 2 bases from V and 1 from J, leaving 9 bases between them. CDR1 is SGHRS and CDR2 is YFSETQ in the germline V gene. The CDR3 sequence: CASSFGGTNTEAFF. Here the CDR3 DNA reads TGCGCCAGCAGCTTTGGGGGGACGAACACTGAAGCTTTCTTT.

The CDR3: CASSWTLINEQYF. The DNA of the CDR3 is TGTGCCAGCAGCTGGACACTTATTAACGAGCAGTACTTC. The chain is built from TRBV28 and TRBJ2-7; tentative D call: TRBD1 (5 bases). V was cut by 6 bases and J by 5 bases, with 14 bases left in between. Germline CDR1 MDHEN, CDR2 SYDVKM. CDR3 length equals 13 residues. Drawing the rest from reference TRBV28 and TRBJ2-7, the complete variable domain is DVKVTQSSRYLVKRTGEKVFLECVQDMDHENMFWYRQDPGLGLRLIYFSYDVKMKEKGDIPEGYSVSREKKERFSLILESASTNQTSMYLCASSWTLINEQYFGPGTRLTVT.

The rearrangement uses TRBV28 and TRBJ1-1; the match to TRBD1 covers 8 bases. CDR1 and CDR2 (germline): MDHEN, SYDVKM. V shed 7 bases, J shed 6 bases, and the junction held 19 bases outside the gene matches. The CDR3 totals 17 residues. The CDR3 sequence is CASTPPAGGWQGSEAFF. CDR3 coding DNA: TGTGCCAGCACCCCCCCGGCAGGGGGCTGGCAAGGATCTGAAGCTTTCTTT.

CDR3 DNA: TGTGCCTGGAGTGGTTCTGGGATGGGGTTCAATCAGCCCCAGCATTTT. Translating it yields CAWSGSGMGFNQPQHF. The chain combines TRBV30 with TRBJ1-5, with no clear D. V lost 1 base and J 3 bases, leaving 16 bases between the germline ends. CDR3 length: 16 residues. The V gene's germline CDR1 is GTSNPN and CDR2 SVGIG (reference sequence).

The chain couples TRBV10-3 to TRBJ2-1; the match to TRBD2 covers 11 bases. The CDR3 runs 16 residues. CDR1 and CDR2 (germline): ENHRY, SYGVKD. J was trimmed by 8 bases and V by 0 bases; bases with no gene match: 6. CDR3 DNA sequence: TGTGCCATCAGTGAGTCGGTCCTAGCGGGAGGCGATGAGCAGTTCTTC. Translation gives CAISESVLAGGDEQFF.

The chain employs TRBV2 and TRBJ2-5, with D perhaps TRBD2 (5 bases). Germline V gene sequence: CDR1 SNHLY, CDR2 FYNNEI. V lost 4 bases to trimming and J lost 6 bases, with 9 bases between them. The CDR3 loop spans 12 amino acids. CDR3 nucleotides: TGTGCCAGCAGTGGTTCGGGGAAGACCCAGTACTTC. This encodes CASSGSGKTQYF.

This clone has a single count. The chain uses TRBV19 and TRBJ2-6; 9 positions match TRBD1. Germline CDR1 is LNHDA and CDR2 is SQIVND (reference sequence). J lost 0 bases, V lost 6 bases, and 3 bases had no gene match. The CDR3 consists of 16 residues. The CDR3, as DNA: TGTGCCAGTAGGGACAGGGGCTACTCTGGGGCCAACGTCCTGACTTTC. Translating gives CASRDRGYSGANVLTF.

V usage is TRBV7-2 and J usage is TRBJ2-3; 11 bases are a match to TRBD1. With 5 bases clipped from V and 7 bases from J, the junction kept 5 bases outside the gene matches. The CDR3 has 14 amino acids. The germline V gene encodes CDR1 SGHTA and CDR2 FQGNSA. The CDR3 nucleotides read TGTGCCAGCAGCCCCGGACAGGGGGCGAATACGCAGTATTTT. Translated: CASSPGQGANTQYF.

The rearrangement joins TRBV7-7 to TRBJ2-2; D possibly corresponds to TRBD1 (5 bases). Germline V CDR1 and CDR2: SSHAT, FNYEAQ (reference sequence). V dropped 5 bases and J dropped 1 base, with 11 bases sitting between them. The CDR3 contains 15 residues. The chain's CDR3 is CASSPGHLNTGELFF. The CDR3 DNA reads TGTGCCAGCAGCCCCGGACACTTGAACACCGGGGAGCTGTTTTTT.

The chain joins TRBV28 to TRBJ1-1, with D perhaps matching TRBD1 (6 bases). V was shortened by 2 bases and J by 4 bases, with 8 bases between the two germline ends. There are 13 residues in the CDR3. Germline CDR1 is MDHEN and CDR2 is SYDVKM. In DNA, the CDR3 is TGTGCCAGCAGTTTAGAGGGGGTCACTGAAGCTTTCTTT. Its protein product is CASSLEGVTEAFF.

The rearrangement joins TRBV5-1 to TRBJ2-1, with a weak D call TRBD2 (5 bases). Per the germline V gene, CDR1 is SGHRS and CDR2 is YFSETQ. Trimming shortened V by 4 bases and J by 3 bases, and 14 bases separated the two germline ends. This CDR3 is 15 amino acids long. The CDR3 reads CASSGDYNLYNEQFF. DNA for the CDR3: TGCGCCAGCAGCGGCGACTACAACCTCTACAATGAGCAGTTCTTC.

The CDR3 loop reads CASSLLSGELFF. CDR3 in DNA: TGTGCCAGCAGTTTATTATCCGGGGAGCTGTTTTTT. The rearrangement joins TRBV27 to TRBJ2-2, with D hard to call. Germline values: CDR1 MNHEY, CDR2 SMNVEV (reference sequence). The CDR3 consists of 12 residues. The V end lost 1 base, the J end lost 6 bases, and 3 bases lay between the germline ends.

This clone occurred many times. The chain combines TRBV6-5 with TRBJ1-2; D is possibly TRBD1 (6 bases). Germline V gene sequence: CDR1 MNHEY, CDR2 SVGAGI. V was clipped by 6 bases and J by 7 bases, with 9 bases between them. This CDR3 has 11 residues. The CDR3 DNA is TGTGCCAGCAGCGCAGGGGCTGGCTACACCTTC. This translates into CASSAGAGYTF.